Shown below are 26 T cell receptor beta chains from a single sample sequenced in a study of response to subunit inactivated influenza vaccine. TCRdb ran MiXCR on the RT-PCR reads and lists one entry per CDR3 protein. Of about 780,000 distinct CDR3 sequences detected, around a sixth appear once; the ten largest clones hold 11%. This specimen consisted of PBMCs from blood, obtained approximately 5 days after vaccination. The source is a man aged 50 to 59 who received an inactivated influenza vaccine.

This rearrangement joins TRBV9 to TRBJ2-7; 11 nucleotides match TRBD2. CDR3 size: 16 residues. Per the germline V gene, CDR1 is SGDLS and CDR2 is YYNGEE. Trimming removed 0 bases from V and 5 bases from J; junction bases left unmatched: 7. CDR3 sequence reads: CASSVAGGTSGDEQYF. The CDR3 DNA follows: TGTGCCAGCAGCGTAGCAGGGGGGACTAGCGGCGACGAGCAGTACTTC.

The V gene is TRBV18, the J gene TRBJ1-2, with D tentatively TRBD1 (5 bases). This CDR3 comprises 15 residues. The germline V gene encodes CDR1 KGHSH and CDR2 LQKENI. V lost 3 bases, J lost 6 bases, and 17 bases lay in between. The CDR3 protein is CASSPRSDRRDGYTF. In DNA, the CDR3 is TGTGCCAGCTCACCTCGATCCGACAGACGGGATGGCTACACCTTC.

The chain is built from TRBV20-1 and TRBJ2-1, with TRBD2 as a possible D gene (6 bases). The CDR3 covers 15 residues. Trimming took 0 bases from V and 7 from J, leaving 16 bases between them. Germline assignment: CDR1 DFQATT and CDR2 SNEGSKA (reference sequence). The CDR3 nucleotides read TGCAGTGCTAGAGATCTGGATAGGGCGGGGAATGAGCAGTTCTTC. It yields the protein CSARDLDRAGNEQFF.

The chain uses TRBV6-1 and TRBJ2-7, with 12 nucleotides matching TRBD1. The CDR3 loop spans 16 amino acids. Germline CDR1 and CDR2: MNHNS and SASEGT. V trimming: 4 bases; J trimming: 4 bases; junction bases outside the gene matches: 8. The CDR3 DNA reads TGTGCCAGCAGTGGATTGGGACAGGGGGCGGTGTACGAGCAGTACTTC. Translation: CASSGLGQGAVYEQYF.

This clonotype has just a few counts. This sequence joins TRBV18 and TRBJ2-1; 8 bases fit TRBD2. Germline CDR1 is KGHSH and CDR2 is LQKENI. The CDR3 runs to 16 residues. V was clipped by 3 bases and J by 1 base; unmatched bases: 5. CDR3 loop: CASSPLSGISYNEQFF. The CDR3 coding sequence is TGTGCCAGCTCACCCCTTAGCGGGATTTCCTACAATGAGCAGTTCTTC.

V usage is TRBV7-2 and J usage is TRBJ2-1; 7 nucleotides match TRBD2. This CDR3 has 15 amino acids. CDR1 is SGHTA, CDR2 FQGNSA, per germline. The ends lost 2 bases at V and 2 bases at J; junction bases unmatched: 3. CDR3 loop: CASSLTRGAYNEQFF. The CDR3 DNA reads TGTGCCAGCAGCTTAACCCGGGGGGCCTACAATGAGCAGTTCTTC.

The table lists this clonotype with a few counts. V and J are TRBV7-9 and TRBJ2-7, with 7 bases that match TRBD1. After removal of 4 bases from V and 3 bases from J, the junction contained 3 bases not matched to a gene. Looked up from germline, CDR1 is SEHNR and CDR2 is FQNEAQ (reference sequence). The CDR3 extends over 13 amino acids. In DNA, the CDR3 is TGTGCCAGCAGCTCACCAGGGGGCTACGAGCAGTACTTC. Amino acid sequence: CASSSPGGYEQYF.

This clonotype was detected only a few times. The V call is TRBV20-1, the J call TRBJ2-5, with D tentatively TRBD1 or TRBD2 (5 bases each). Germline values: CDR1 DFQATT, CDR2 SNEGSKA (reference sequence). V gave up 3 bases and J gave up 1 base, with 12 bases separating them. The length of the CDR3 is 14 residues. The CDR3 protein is CSASQGRLQETQYF. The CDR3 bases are TGCAGTGCTAGCCAGGGACGCCTCCAAGAGACCCAGTACTTC.

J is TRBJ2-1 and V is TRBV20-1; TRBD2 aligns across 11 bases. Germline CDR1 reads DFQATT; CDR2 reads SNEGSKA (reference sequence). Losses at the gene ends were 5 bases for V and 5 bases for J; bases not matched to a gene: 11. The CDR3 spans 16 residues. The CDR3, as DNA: TGCAGTGCTTCGATTAAGCCGGGACTAGCGGACAATGAGCAGTTCTTC. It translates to CSASIKPGLADNEQFF.

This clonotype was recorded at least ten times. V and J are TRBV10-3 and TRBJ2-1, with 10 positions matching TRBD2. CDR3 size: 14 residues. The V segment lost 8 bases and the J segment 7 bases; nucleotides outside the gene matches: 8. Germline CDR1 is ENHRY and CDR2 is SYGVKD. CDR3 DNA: TGTGCCATCGGGCTAGCGGGAGTCTGGAATGAGCAGTTCTTC. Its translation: CAIGLAGVWNEQFF.

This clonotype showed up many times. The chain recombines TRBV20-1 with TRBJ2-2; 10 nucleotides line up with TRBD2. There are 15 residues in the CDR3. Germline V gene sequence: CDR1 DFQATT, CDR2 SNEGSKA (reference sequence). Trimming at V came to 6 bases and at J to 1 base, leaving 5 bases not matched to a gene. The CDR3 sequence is CSATGLAENTGELFF. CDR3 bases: TGCAGTGCCACCGGACTAGCGGAGAACACCGGGGAGCTGTTTTTT.

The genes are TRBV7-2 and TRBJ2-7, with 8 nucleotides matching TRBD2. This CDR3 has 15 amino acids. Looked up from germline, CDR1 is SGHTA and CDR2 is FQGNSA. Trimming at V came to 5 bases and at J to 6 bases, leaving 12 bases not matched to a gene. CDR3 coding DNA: TGTGCCAGCAGCCTCCGGGAGGGGAGGAATGGCGAGCAGTACTTC. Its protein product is CASSLREGRNGEQYF.

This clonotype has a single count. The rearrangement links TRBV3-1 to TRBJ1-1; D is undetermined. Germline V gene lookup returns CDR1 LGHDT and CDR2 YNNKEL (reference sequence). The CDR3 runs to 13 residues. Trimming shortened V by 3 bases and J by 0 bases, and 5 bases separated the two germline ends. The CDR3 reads CASSHYVNTEAFF. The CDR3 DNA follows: TGTGCCAGCAGCCACTATGTGAACACTGAAGCTTTCTTT.

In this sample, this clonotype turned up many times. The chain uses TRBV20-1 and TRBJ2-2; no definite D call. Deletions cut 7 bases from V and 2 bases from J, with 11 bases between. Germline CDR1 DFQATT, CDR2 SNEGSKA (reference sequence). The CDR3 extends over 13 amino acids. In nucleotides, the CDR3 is TGCAGTGTCCGGCATGATAACACCGGGGAGCTGTTTTTT. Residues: CSVRHDNTGELFF.

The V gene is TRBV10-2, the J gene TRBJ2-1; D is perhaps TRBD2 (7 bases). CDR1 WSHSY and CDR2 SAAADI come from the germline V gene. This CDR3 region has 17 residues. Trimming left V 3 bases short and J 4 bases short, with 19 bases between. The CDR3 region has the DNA TGCGCCAGCAGTGACCCAGGAGGGGGGGCTACTTACAATGAGCAGTTCTTC. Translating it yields CASSDPGGGATYNEQFF.

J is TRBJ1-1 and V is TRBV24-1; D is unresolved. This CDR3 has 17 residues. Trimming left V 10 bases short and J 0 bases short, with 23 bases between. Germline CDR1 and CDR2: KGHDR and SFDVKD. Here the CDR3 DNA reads TGTGCCACGCACGACGGTGTAGGATATCGGATGAACACTGAAGCTTTCTTT. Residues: CATHDGVGYRMNTEAFF.

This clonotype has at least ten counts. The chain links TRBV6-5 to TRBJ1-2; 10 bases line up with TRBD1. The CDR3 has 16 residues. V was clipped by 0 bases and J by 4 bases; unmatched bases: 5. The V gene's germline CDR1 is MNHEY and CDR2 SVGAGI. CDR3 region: CASSYSGQGGRYGYTF. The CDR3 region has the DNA TGTGCCAGCAGTTACTCTGGACAGGGGGGCCGCTATGGCTACACCTTC.

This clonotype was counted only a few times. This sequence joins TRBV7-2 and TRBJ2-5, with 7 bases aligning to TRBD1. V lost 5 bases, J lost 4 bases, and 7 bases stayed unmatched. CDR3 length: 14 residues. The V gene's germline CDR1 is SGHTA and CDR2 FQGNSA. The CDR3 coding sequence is TGTGCCAGCAGCCGACAGGGAGCGAGAGAGACCCAGTACTTC. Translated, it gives CASSRQGARETQYF.

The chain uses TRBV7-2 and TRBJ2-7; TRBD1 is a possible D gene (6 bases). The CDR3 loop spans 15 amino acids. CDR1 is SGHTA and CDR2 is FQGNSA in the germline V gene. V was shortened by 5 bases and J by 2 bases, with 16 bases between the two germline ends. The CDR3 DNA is TGTGCCAGCAGCCTAAGACAGGATGGGGCCTACGAGCAGTACTTC. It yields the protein CASSLRQDGAYEQYF.

The CDR3 nucleotides are TGTGCCAGCAGTTCGGGACAGGGTTTGTCCGAGCAGTACTTC. It translates to CASSSGQGLSEQYF. This sequence joins TRBV6-5 and TRBJ2-7; TRBD1 aligns across 9 bases. V shed 4 bases and J 6 bases; nucleotides not matched to a gene: 7. Germline V gives CDR1 MNHEY, CDR2 SVGAGI. This CDR3 is built from 14 residues.

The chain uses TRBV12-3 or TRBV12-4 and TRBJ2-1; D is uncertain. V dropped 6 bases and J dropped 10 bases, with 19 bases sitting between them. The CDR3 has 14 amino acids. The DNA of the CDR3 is TGTGCCAGCAGACCTCCCGGGCCTCTCGAGGAGCAGTTCTTC. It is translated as CASRPPGPLEEQFF.

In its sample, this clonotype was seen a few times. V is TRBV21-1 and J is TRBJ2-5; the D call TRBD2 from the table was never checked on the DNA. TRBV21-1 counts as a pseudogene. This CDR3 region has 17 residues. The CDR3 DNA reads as TGTGCCAGCAGCAAAGAGGTCTGGTGGAGGGTTGGAGAGACCCAGTACTTC. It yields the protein CASSKEVWWRVGETQYF.

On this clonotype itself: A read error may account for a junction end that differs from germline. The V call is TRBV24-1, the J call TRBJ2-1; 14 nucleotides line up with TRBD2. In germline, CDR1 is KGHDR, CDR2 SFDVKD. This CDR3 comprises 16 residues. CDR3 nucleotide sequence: TGTGCCAGCAGTGATTTGACTAGCGGGGGGGGCTATGAGCAGTTCTTC. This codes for CASSDLTSGGGYEQFF.

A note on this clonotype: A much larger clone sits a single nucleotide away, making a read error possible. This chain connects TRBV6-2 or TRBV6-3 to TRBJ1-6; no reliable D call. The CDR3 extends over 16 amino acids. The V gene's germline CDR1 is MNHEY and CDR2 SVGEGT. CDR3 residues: CASTYSPRTYNSPLHF. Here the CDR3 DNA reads TGTGCCAGCACTTACTCCCCCCGGACTTATAATTCACCCCTCCACTTT.

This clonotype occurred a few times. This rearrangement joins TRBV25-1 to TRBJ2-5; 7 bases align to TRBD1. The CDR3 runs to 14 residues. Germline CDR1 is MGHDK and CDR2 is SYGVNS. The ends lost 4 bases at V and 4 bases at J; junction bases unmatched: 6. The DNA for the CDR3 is TGTGCCAGCAGTGTTACAGGGGTTGCAGAGACCCAGTACTTC. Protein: CASSVTGVAETQYF.

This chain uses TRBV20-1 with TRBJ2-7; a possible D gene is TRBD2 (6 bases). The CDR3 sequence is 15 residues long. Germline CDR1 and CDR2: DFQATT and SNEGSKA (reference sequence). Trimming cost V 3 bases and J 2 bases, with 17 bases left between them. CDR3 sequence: CSASPGGALTYEQYF. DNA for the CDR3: TGCAGTGCTAGCCCCGGCGGGGCTTTAACCTACGAGCAGTACTTC.